This T cell receptor beta chain was identified in a study of STAT3 mutations in large granular lymphocyte leukemia. For the study at large: Over half of T-LGLL patients had one or more immunosuppressive regimens. Study observations and caveats: In T-cell large granular lymphocyte leukemia, about half of patients showed multiple immunodominant subclonotypes. All newly emerging clones after therapy were STAT3 wild type.

On this clone itself: What it binds is not known.

CDR1 and CDR2 (germline): DFQATT, SNEGSKA (reference sequence). The CDR3 is 11 amino acids. The V gene end was trimmed by 3 bases and the J gene end by 11 bases; junction bases not matched to a gene: 4. Assay used: immunoSEQ multiplex PCR; TCRdb lists only in-frame clones, some missing. The sample yields fewer than 1,500 clones, about 2.5% seen once. This chain uses TRBV20-1 with TRBJ1-1; 9 positions match TRBD1. This clonotype originated in a human donor with T large granular lymphocyte leukemia. Some clones in this sample may be carry-over from other donors' samples. The specimen sequenced was PBMCs. CDR3 sequence (DNA): TGCAGTGCTAGGGACAGGGGAATGGCTTTCTTT. Its protein is CSARDRGMAFF.